Described below is a single TCR beta chain sequence and its context. The antigen is not known. This sample is part of a study of T-cell memory formation after mild COVID-19. Overall study findings and caveats: Some SARS-CoV-2-responding clones were already detected in memory before infection.

Each CDR3 protein gets one entry after TCRdb re-called the 5' RACE reads with MiXCR. The sample records 240,000 or so distinct CDR3 sequences, approximately 9% being singletons. The germline gives CDR1 SGDLS, CDR2 YYNGEE. Trimming took 3 bases from V and 5 from J; bases not matched to a gene: 11. This CDR3 is 17 amino acids long. The sequenced sample consisted of PBMCs or a T cell subset sorted from them (not recorded which). The receptor comes from a man aged 18 to 30 who had mild COVID-19 (a few samples of this study predate the infection). Cell type and time point are not known. V usage is TRBV9 and J usage is TRBJ2-3, with 11 bases identical to TRBD2. For the CDR3, the DNA is TGTGCCAGCAGCGCCCCCTTAGCGGGGGGGCCGGGAGATACGCAGTATTTT. It is translated as CASSAPLAGGPGDTQYF.